These T cell receptor beta chains were read from a single sample in a study of human T cells and chemical hapten exposure. A single record per CDR3 protein comes from TCRdb applying MiXCR to the RACE reads. This table has roughly 72,000 distinct CDR3 sequences, about a tenth appearing once. Sequencing used whole blood, obtained in connection with sensitization to the hapten diphenylcyclopropenone (DPC). These receptors were collected from a woman between 50 and 59 years old with alopecia areata. Some clones in this sample may be carry-over from other donors' samples. The conserved cysteine and the conserved F or W are not part of the CDR3 here. The D gene is left open where the match is weak.

J: TRBJ2-1
V: TRBV6-5
length: 13
D: -
CDR3: ASSYVAGSYNEQF

J: TRBJ2-5
V: TRBV20-1
length: 13
D: -
CDR3: SARDPRRVQETQY

J: TRBJ2-1
V: TRBV9
length: 12
D: TRBD2
CDR3: ASSVAGGHNEQF

J: TRBJ2-7
V: TRBV11-2
length: 15
D: TRBD2
CDR3: ASSLTSSGLAERVQY

J: TRBJ1-3
V: TRBV10-3
length: 11
D: -
CDR3: AISAGLGNTIY

J: TRBJ2-1
V: TRBV20-1
length: 12
D: -
CDR3: SVHSGAPYNEQF

J: TRBJ2-5
V: TRBV20-1
length: 12
D: TRBD2
CDR3: SAPGLAGGETQY

J: TRBJ2-5
V: TRBV4-1
length: 12
D: -
CDR3: ASSQEGTQETQY

J: TRBJ1-5
V: TRBV7-2
length: 13
D: -
CDR3: ASSLYPASNQPQH

J: TRBJ1-6
V: TRBV6-5
length: 13
D: TRBD1
CDR3: ASTDPRGNNSPLH

J: TRBJ2-1
V: TRBV12-3/TRBV12-4
length: 11
D: -
CDR3: ASKERDYNEQF

J: TRBJ2-7
V: TRBV11-2
length: 11
D: -
CDR3: ASSPRFVYEQY

J: TRBJ1-5
V: TRBV12-2
length: 15
D: -
CDR3: ASRLAQDSNRSQPQH

J: TRBJ1-1
V: TRBV12-5
length: 11
D: -
CDR3: ASGLDPNTEAF

J: TRBJ2-2
V: TRBV5-4
length: 12
D: -
CDR3: ASSLGDTTGELF

J: TRBJ1-1
V: TRBV28
length: 12
D: TRBD1
CDR3: ASSRDRVNTEAF

J: TRBJ2-1
V: TRBV3-1
length: 13
D: -
CDR3: ASRPSAPRSDEQF

J: TRBJ2-4
V: TRBV7-8
length: 13
D: -
CDR3: ASSSPTETSNIQY

J: TRBJ2-7
V: TRBV5-4
length: 12
D: -
CDR3: ASSWGRVSLEQY

J: TRBJ1-1
V: TRBV28
length: 11
D: -
CDR3: ASSRAMNTEAF

J: TRBJ2-5
V: TRBV2
length: 11
D: TRBD2
CDR3: ASRSGRAETQY

J: TRBJ2-1
V: TRBV4-3
length: 14
D: TRBD2
CDR3: ASSQVAGGPYNEQF

J: TRBJ2-1
V: TRBV7-7
length: 14
D: TRBD2
CDR3: ASSPAGLAGKNEQF

J: TRBJ2-1
V: TRBV28
length: 8
D: -
CDR3: AIGDNEQF

J: TRBJ2-2
V: TRBV6-1
length: 17
D: TRBD2
CDR3: ASSEARVAGGQSTGELF

J: TRBJ1-3
V: TRBV3-1
length: 12
D: -
CDR3: ASSQDRPGNTIY

J: TRBJ2-5
V: TRBV14
length: 15
D: TRBD2
CDR3: ASSHRLPGLAGETQY

J: TRBJ2-1
V: TRBV9
length: 15
D: -
CDR3: ASSPQGGRGTYNEQF

J: TRBJ1-6
V: TRBV11-2
length: 15
D: -
CDR3: ASSPRGGGAENSPLH

J: TRBJ2-1
V: TRBV20-1
length: 13
D: TRBD2
CDR3: SAKNGLAGSNEQF

J: TRBJ2-1
V: TRBV5-3
length: 15
D: -
CDR3: ARSYRGSREGDNEQF

J: TRBJ2-7
V: TRBV4-3
length: 13
D: TRBD2
CDR3: ASSQELAGAYEQY

J: TRBJ2-5
V: TRBV6-2/TRBV6-3
length: 13
D: TRBD1
CDR3: ASSYPGTGGETQY

J: TRBJ1-2
V: TRBV7-9
length: 11
D: -
CDR3: ASSPPVGYGYT

J: TRBJ1-2
V: TRBV5-1
length: 11
D: TRBD1
CDR3: ASSSTDREGYT

J: TRBJ2-3
V: TRBV10-3
length: 13
D: -
CDR3: AISRYSPSTDTQY

J: TRBJ2-7
V: TRBV3-1
length: 10
D: -
CDR3: ASRGPGYEQY

J: TRBJ2-5
V: TRBV11-2
length: 15
D: -
CDR3: ASSPRPSGTLQETQY

J: TRBJ2-3
V: TRBV7-3
length: 13
D: -
CDR3: ASSPLGRSTDTQY

J: TRBJ2-1
V: TRBV11-2
length: 13
D: TRBD2
CDR3: ASSLMPSGTYEQF

J: TRBJ2-3
V: TRBV12-3/TRBV12-4
length: 13
D: -
CDR3: ASGRTRGSTDTQY

J: TRBJ2-3
V: TRBV25-1
length: 15
D: -
CDR3: ASSDEISLAYTDTQY

J: TRBJ1-5
V: TRBV24-1
length: 15
D: TRBD1
CDR3: ATSDHPGQYSNQPQH

J: TRBJ2-5
V: TRBV30
length: 10
D: -
CDR3: ALRTATETQY

J: TRBJ1-2
V: TRBV18
length: 12
D: -
CDR3: ASSPSANSYGYT

J: TRBJ1-6
V: TRBV11-3
length: 13
D: -
CDR3: ASSLDFSYNSPLH

J: TRBJ1-5
V: TRBV29-1
length: 11
D: TRBD1
CDR3: SVGTGRNQPQH

J: TRBJ2-2
V: TRBV4-2
length: 16
D: TRBD2
CDR3: ASSQDHGTSGYTGELF

J: TRBJ2-3
V: TRBV29-1
length: 11
D: TRBD1
CDR3: SAGQGGPDTQY